Described below is a single T cell receptor beta chain sequence and its context. Its specificity is not known. Germline loops: CDR1 SEHNR, CDR2 FQNEAQ (reference sequence). CDR3 length: 13 residues. Trimming cost V 1 base and J 5 bases, with 6 bases left between them. The source of the sample is a study of T cells after yellow fever vaccination. Broader study findings: It was the secondary response that reached its peak faster, day 5 versus 15, but it was weaker. Post-booster repertoires again held most primary-vaccination clones (about 96% CD4, roughly 88% CD8).

In making TCR cDNA, 5'RACE template switching added a universal primer site and UMIs to it. TCRdb ran MiXCR on the 5' RACE reads and lists one entry per CDR3 protein. The sample has 200,000 to 250,000 distinct CDR3 sequences, 6.9% seen once. The sequencing here drew on CD4+ T cells sorted from PBMCs, taken 15 days after the yellow fever booster vaccination. This receptor was identified in a man aged 25-45 years who received the YFV17D yellow fever vaccine. V and J are TRBV7-9 and TRBJ2-1, with D uncertain. As DNA, the CDR3 is TGTGCCAGCAGCTTAGTGGCAGACAATGAGCAGTTCTTC. Its translation: CASSLVADNEQFF.